The rows below give T cell receptor beta chains drawn from one sample of a study of PD-L1 blockade in urothelial cancer. Repertoires were generated with immunoSEQ multiplex PCR, while TCRdb's copy carries only in-frame clones and drops some. The repertoire holds 90,000 or so clones, almost 90% seen once, with under 2% in the top ten. The input for sequencing was PBMCs, taken around atezolizumab (anti-PD-L1) treatment. The source of these receptors is a man in his 60s with urothelial cancer. Each CDR3 is given with its conserved first and last residue. A D gene is named only where the DNA matches it firmly. Clone size is stated in some rows and not others, as once, few, many or a class when expanded.

j_gene | d_gene | abundance | v_gene | CDR3aa | CDR3nt
TRBJ2-5 | - | - | TRBV4-2 | CASSQDEGRTETQYF | TGTGCCAGCAGCCAAGATGAGGGCCGGACAGAGACCCAGTACTTC
TRBJ1-2 | - | - | TRBV7-3 | CASSLIHTAGNYGYTF | TGTGCCAGCAGCTTAATACACACGGCGGGGAACTATGGCTACACCTTC
TRBJ2-5 | - | - | TRBV7-2 | CASSLQETQYF | TGTGCCAGCAGCTTACAGGAGACCCAGTACTTC
TRBJ2-7 | TRBD1 | - | TRBV5-8 | CASSSPGQGSYEQYF | TGTGCCAGCAGCTCTCCGGGACAGGGGTCCTACGAGCAGTACTTC
TRBJ2-7 | TRBD2 | - | TRBV9 | CASVRTSYGQYF | TGTGCCAGCGTCCGGACTAGCTACGGGCAGTACTTC
TRBJ2-7 | TRBD2 | once | TRBV18 | CASSPGTSGGYEQYF | TGTGCCAGCTCGCCCGGGACTAGCGGGGGCTACGAGCAGTACTTC
TRBJ2-7 | TRBD1 | - | TRBV5-1 | CASSLEWDRAEQYF | TGCGCCAGCAGCTTGGAGTGGGACAGGGCCGAGCAGTACTTC
TRBJ2-1 | TRBD2 | - | TRBV11-1 | CASSKTSGRDEQFF | TGTGCCAGCAGTAAGACTAGCGGGAGGGATGAGCAGTTCTTC
TRBJ2-1 | - | - | TRBV6-6 | CASSIDSYNEQFF | TGTGCCAGCAGCATTGACAGCTACAATGAGCAGTTCTTC
TRBJ2-7 | - | - | TRBV5-4 | CASSLGVSGPPYEQYF | TGTGCCAGCAGCTTGGGGGTTAGCGGACCCCCCTACGAGCAGTACTTC
TRBJ2-3 | TRBD2 | - | TRBV5-1 | CASSLGRVYFERGGADTQYF | TGCGCCAGCAGCCTCGGCCGCGTCTATTTCGAGCGGGGGGGTGCAGATACGCAGTATTTT
TRBJ2-5 | - | - | TRBV18 | CASSPLSAVSETQYF | TGTGCCAGCTCACCACTATCGGCGGTGTCGGAGACCCAGTACTTC
TRBJ2-7 | TRBD2 | - | TRBV7-6 | CASSLGGGAQEQYF | TGTGCCAGCAGCTTAGGCGGGGGGGCTCAAGAGCAGTACTTC
TRBJ2-5 | TRBD2 | - | TRBV6-1 | CASSETPSGSETQYF | TGTGCCAGCAGTGAAACCCCTAGCGGGAGTGAGACCCAGTACTTC
TRBJ2-2 | - | - | TRBV2 | CASRTQGLANTGELFF | TGTGCCAGCAGGACCCAAGGACTGGCGAACACCGGGGAGCTGTTTTTT
TRBJ2-1 | TRBD2 | - | TRBV5-4 | CASSAGLAGLSSYNEQFF | TGTGCCAGCAGCGCGGGACTAGCGGGCTTGAGCTCCTACAATGAGCAGTTCTTC
TRBJ2-2 | - | - | TRBV2 | CASRVGTSGELFF | TGTGCCAGCAGGGTTGGGACATCCGGGGAGCTGTTTTTT
TRBJ1-1 | TRBD1 | - | TRBV5-5 | CASSLITGGVNTEAFF | TGTGCCAGCAGCTTAATTACAGGGGGGGTGAACACTGAAGCTTTCTTT
TRBJ2-1 | - | - | TRBV5-5 | CASSLEGPSSYNEQFF | TGTGCCAGCAGCTTGGAGGGGCCCTCTTCCTACAATGAGCAGTTCTTC
TRBJ2-7 | - | - | TRBV5-1 | CASSGGFGGPYEQYF | TGCGCCAGCAGCGGGGGTTTCGGGGGACCCTACGAGCAGTACTTC
TRBJ1-5 | - | - | TRBV6-1 | CASSSPGERPQHF | TGTGCCAGCAGTTCTCCCGGGGAACGGCCCCAGCATTTT
TRBJ2-1 | - | - | TRBV19 | CASQRGTAIYNEQFF | TGTGCCAGCCAGCGGGGGACAGCGATCTACAATGAGCAGTTCTTC
TRBJ1-5 | - | - | TRBV9 | CASSPTPYSNQPQHF | TGTGCCAGCAGCCCAACACCTTATAGCAATCAGCCCCAGCATTTT
TRBJ2-1 | TRBD2 | few | TRBV28 | CASRLAGYNEQFF | TGTGCCAGTAGACTAGCGGGTTACAATGAGCAGTTCTTC
TRBJ2-7 | - | - | TRBV6-5 | CASRQGTYEQYF | TGTGCCAGCAGGCAGGGGACCTACGAGCAGTACTTC
TRBJ1-5 | - | - | TRBV28 | CASSPGGASQPQHF | TGTGCCAGCAGCCCGGGGGGGGCAAGTCAGCCCCAGCATTTT
TRBJ1-2 | - | - | TRBV5-5 | CASSLGRTTDYGYTF | TGTGCCAGCAGCTTGGGGCGGACTACGGACTATGGCTACACCTTC
TRBJ2-7 | - | - | TRBV7-9 | CASSASYEQYF | TGTGCCAGCAGCGCTAGCTACGAGCAGTACTTC
TRBJ2-1 | - | few | TRBV18 | CASSPPRDHEQFF | TGTGCCAGCTCACCTCCGCGGGATCATGAGCAGTTCTTC
TRBJ2-2 | - | - | TRBV19 | CASSIGVFGELFF | TGTGCCAGTAGTATAGGAGTTTTCGGGGAGCTGTTTTTT
TRBJ1-1 | - | - | TRBV4-3 | CASSQDAAENTEAFF | TGCGCCAGCAGCCAAGATGCGGCAGAGAACACTGAAGCTTTCTTT
TRBJ2-2 | - | - | TRBV2 | CASRPGAGTGELFF | TGTGCCAGCAGGCCGGGAGCAGGCACCGGGGAGCTGTTTTTT
TRBJ2-6 | - | - | TRBV5-1 | CASSGDAGAGGANVLTF | TGCGCCAGCAGCGGGGATGCGGGGGCAGGTGGGGCCAACGTCCTGACTTTC
TRBJ2-7 | - | - | TRBV5-1 | CASTSGGTDAYEQYF | TGCGCCAGCACCTCAGGGGGGACGGATGCCTACGAGCAGTACTTC
TRBJ1-3 | TRBD1 | once | TRBV30 | CAWRVTGHGNTIYF | TGTGCCTGGAGGGTGACAGGGCATGGAAACACCATATATTTT
TRBJ1-1 | - | once | TRBV2 | CASRSQANTEAFF | TGTGCCAGCAGGAGTCAGGCGAACACTGAAGCTTTCTTT
TRBJ1-4 | TRBD1 | - | TRBV5-6 | CASSLEGAEGEKLFF | TGTGCCAGCAGCTTGGAGGGGGCGGAGGGGGAAAAACTGTTTTTT
TRBJ2-7 | TRBD2 | - | TRBV10-2 | CASSIGRGLAGQYEQYF | TGCGCCAGCAGTATAGGTCGCGGACTAGCGGGTCAATACGAGCAGTACTTC
TRBJ2-1 | TRBD1 | - | TRBV29-1 | CSVGTGGTSNEQFF | TGCAGCGTCGGAACAGGGGGCACGTCCAATGAGCAGTTCTTC
TRBJ2-3 | TRBD1 | - | TRBV27 | CASSLSSGQAPSQYF | TGTGCCAGCAGTTTGTCTTCGGGACAGGCGCCATCGCAGTATTTT
TRBJ2-2 | TRBD2 | - | TRBV19 | CASKGLAGAAGELFF | TGTGCCAGTAAGGGACTAGCGGGAGCAGCCGGGGAGCTGTTTTTT
TRBJ1-1 | - | - | TRBV5-1 | CASSPHSRQSPMNTEAFF | TGCGCCAGCAGCCCCCACAGCAGACAGAGCCCCATGAACACTGAAGCTTTCTTT
TRBJ2-7 | - | - | TRBV7-8 | CASSLREYEQYF | TGTGCCAGCAGCTTACGGGAGTACGAGCAGTACTTC
TRBJ2-2 | TRBD2 | - | TRBV19 | CATMGGAGGRGFAGELFF | TGTGCCACTATGGGGGGAGCGGGGGGCCGGGGTTTCGCCGGGGAGCTGTTTTTT
TRBJ1-5 | TRBD1 | once | TRBV4-2 | CASSQEYGQAYQPQHF | TGTGCCAGCAGCCAAGAGTATGGACAGGCTTATCAGCCCCAGCATTTT
TRBJ2-3 | - | - | TRBV7-2 | CASSQAPRQESQYF | TGTGCCAGCAGCCAAGCACCTCGGCAGGAATCGCAGTATTTT
TRBJ1-6 | TRBD1 | - | TRBV6-1 | CASSEGQGNGSPLHF | TGTGCCAGCAGTGAAGGACAGGGGAATGGTTCACCCCTCCACTTT
TRBJ2-3 | TRBD1 | - | TRBV6-1 | CASSEAWDRATDTQYF | TGTGCCAGCAGTGAAGCTTGGGACAGGGCCACGGATACGCAGTATTTT